What follows are 27 T cell receptor beta chains derived from one specimen sequenced in a study of blood T cell repertoires in COVID-19 (dated by TCRdb to about 2020). The receptor library was made with the immunoSEQ multiplex PCR assay. TCRdb holds this immuneACCESS table with in-frame rearrangements only. Some clones are missing; in checked studies, unresolved V genes explain under half, and the rest has no known cause. The sample table records 250,000 or so clones; roughly 82% of these occur just once. The ten largest clones add up to 2% to 2.5% of the sample. Specimen: PBMCs or T cells enriched from blood (not recorded which). The source of these receptors is a woman in her forties or fifties who had recovered from COVID-19.

In its sample, this clone was seen a few times. The V and J genes are TRBV30 and TRBJ1-5, with TRBD1 as a possible D gene (6 bases). Germline V gives CDR1 GTSNPN, CDR2 SVGIG (reference sequence). The germline V and J ends were trimmed by 0 bases and 4 bases, with 13 bases remaining between them. This CDR3 is 15 amino acids long. The CDR3 DNA reads TGTGCCTGGAGTGTCGGACAGCTCAAGAATCAGCCCCAGCATTTT. This gives the protein CAWSVGQLKNQPQHF.

The V and J genes are TRBV25-1 and TRBJ1-4; TRBD1 agrees at 8 bases. The CDR3 totals 15 residues. V lost 1 base and J lost 6; bases outside the gene matches: 4. The germline CDR1 and CDR2 sequences are MGHDK and SYGVNS. Here the CDR3 reads CASSELTGVDEKLFF. CDR3 coding DNA: TGTGCCAGCAGTGAATTGACAGGGGTTGATGAAAAACTGTTTTTT.

The chain is built from TRBV6-6 and TRBJ1-3, with D unresolved. The germline CDR1 and CDR2 sequences are MNHNY and SVGAGI (reference sequence). This CDR3 spans 13 amino acids. The V end was cut by 6 bases, the J end by 4 bases, with 10 bases between. For the CDR3, the DNA is TGTGCCAGCAGCATGGGCAAGGGAAACACCATATATTTT. This sequence encodes CASSMGKGNTIYF.

This rearrangement joins TRBV19 to TRBJ1-3; D gene ambiguous. This CDR3 region has 12 residues. V lost 3 bases to trimming and J lost 8 bases, with 8 bases between them. CDR1 is LNHDA, CDR2 SQIVND, per germline (reference sequence). In DNA, the CDR3 is TGTGCCAGTAGTATTGGACTTGACACCATATATTTT. It is translated as CASSIGLDTIYF.

In its sample, this clone was seen a few times. CDR3 residues: CATSRGQGANEAFF. The CDR3 coding sequence is TGTGCCACCAGCAGAGGACAGGGGGCTAATGAAGCTTTCTTT. The chain joins TRBV15 to TRBJ1-1; 10 nucleotides match TRBD1. CDR3 length equals 14 residues. After removal of 1 base from V and 7 bases from J, the junction contained 3 bases not matched to a gene. Germline V gene sequence: CDR1 LNHNV, CDR2 YYDKDF (reference sequence).

The chain uses TRBV27 and TRBJ1-2; the match to TRBD1 covers 9 bases. The CDR3 contains 17 residues. Germline lookup yields CDR1 MNHEY and CDR2 SMNVEV (reference sequence). The V gene end was trimmed by 0 bases and the J gene end by 8 bases; junction bases not matched to a gene: 13. The CDR3 region has the DNA TGTGCCAGCAGTTTATCACTCGGGACAGGGCTGTTAAAGGGCTACACCTTC. It translates to CASSLSLGTGLLKGYTF.

V and J are TRBV27 and TRBJ2-1; TRBD1 matches 10 bases. The germline V gene encodes CDR1 MNHEY and CDR2 SMNVEV (reference sequence). The CDR3 covers 14 residues. V lost 0 bases to trimming and J lost 10 bases; unmatched junction nucleotides: 3. DNA for the CDR3: TGTGCCAGCAGTTTATCCGGGACAGGGGTAGAGCAGTTCTTC. Translating it yields CASSLSGTGVEQFF.

This chain links TRBV7-9 with TRBJ1-5; D might be TRBD1 (6 bases). Germline V gives CDR1 SEHNR, CDR2 FQNEAQ (reference sequence). V shed 4 bases and J shed 3 bases, with 19 bases lying between them. The CDR3 spans 17 residues. The CDR3 nucleotides are TGTGCCAGCAGCTCTTCGGGTTCGGGGGGGCCCAATCAGCCCCAGCATTTT. As protein: CASSSSGSGGPNQPQHF. Drawing the rest from reference TRBV7-9 and TRBJ1-5, the complete variable domain is DTGVSQNPRHKITKRGQNVTFRCDPISEHNRLYWYRQTLGQGPEFLTYFQNEAQLEKSRLLSDRFSAERPKGSFSTLEIQRTEQGDSAMYLCASSSSGSGGPNQPQHFGDGTRLSIL.

This chain connects TRBV9 to TRBJ1-1; D not certain. The germline V and J ends were trimmed by 2 bases and 3 bases, with 11 bases remaining between them. Germline CDR1 and CDR2: SGDLS and YYNGEE. The CDR3 is 14 residues long. CDR3 amino acids: CASSVEAGYTEAFF. DNA for the CDR3: TGTGCCAGCAGCGTGGAGGCGGGTTACACTGAAGCTTTCTTT.

This rearrangement joins TRBV18 to TRBJ1-1; 9 positions match TRBD1. Per germline, CDR1 KGHSH and CDR2 LQKENI. With V trimmed by 5 bases and J by 1 base, 8 bases remained unmatched. This CDR3 comprises 16 residues. CDR3 amino acids: CASSEGTGNQNTEAFF. CDR3 bases: TGTGCCAGCTCAGAGGGGACAGGGAACCAGAACACTGAAGCTTTCTTT.

In this sample, this clone turned up a few times. The chain uses TRBV3-1 (or the pseudogene TRBV3-2) and TRBJ1-2; D call uncertain. Germline CDR1 and CDR2: LGHDT and YNNKEL (reference sequence). The CDR3 is made up of 16 amino acids. The V end was cut by 0 bases, the J end by 3 bases, with 14 bases between. The CDR3 DNA follows: TGTGCCAGCAGCCAAGATTGGCCTTCACCACACTATGGCTACACCTTC. Encoded protein: CASSQDWPSPHYGYTF.

The chain uses TRBV11-3 and TRBJ2-5; weak D call: TRBD1 (5 bases). Trimming left V 5 bases short and J 7 bases short, with 8 bases between. From germline, CDR1 is SGHNT and CDR2 YENEEA. This CDR3 contains 11 residues. The CDR3 coding sequence is TGTGCCAGCAGCCCGCAGGGGACCCAGTACTTC. As protein: CASSPQGTQYF. The full variable domain, completed using reference TRBV11-3 and TRBJ2-5, is EAGVVQSPRYKIIEKKQPVAFWCNPISGHNTLYWYLQNLGQGPELLIRYENEEAVDDSQLPKDRFSAERLKGVDSTLKIQPAELGDSAVYLCASSPQGTQYFGPGTRLLVL.

This rearrangement joins TRBV2 to TRBJ1-5; no clear D. The CDR3 runs to 13 residues. V dropped 4 bases and J dropped 5 bases, with 9 bases sitting between them. CDR1 is SNHLY and CDR2 is FYNNEI in the germline V gene. The CDR3 bases are TGTGCCAGCAGTGTCTATCGGGATCAGCCCCAGCATTTT. It translates to CASSVYRDQPQHF. Drawing the rest from reference TRBV2 and TRBJ1-5, the complete variable domain is EPEVTQTPSHQVTQMGQEVILRCVPISNHLYFYWYRQILGQKVEFLVSFYNNEISEKSEIFDDQFSVERPDGSNFTLKIRSTKLEDSAMYFCASSVYRDQPQHFGDGTRLSIL.

This sequence joins TRBV28 and TRBJ2-7; TRBD2 matches at 8 bases. The CDR3 has 14 amino acids. CDR1 and CDR2 (germline): MDHEN, SYDVKM. After removal of 3 bases from V and 3 bases from J, the junction contained 4 bases not matched to a gene. The CDR3 DNA is TGTGCCAGCAGTTTTACGGGAGGGATCTACGAGCAGTACTTC. Translating gives CASSFTGGIYEQYF.

In its sample, this clone was seen many times. The CDR3 DNA reads TGTGCCAGCAGCTTATTGTTCACGGGAAGTATGAACACTGAAGCTTTCTTT. Translation gives CASSLLFTGSMNTEAFF. J is TRBJ1-1 and V is TRBV7-9; no definite D call. The CDR3 loop spans 17 amino acids. V lost 2 bases to trimming and J lost 0 bases, with 16 bases between them. Germline CDR1 is SEHNR and CDR2 is FQNEAQ (reference sequence).

The chain combines TRBV3-1 (or the pseudogene TRBV3-2) with TRBJ2-1; 16 bases match TRBD2. The CDR3 sequence is 15 residues long. Per germline, CDR1 LGHDT and CDR2 YNNKEL (reference sequence). J was trimmed by 7 bases and V by 9 bases; bases with no gene match: 6. CDR3 bases: TGTGCCAGAGGGACTAGCGGGAGGGCCTGGAATGAGCAGTTCTTC. Amino acids: CARGTSGRAWNEQFF.

The chain employs TRBV28 and TRBJ1-2; no reliable D call. Germline V CDR1 and CDR2: MDHEN, SYDVKM. V lost 5 bases, J lost 3 bases, and 7 bases lay in between. The CDR3 runs to 12 residues. CDR3 nucleotide sequence: TGTGCCAGCAGTCTACTATACTATGGCTACACCTTC. Its protein is CASSLLYYGYTF.

This clone was recorded only once. The V gene is TRBV28, the J gene TRBJ2-3; D not resolved. The CDR3 totals 17 residues. V was cut by 2 bases and J by 1 base, with 16 bases left in between. CDR1 is MDHEN, CDR2 SYDVKM, per germline. CDR3 nucleotide sequence: TGTGCCAGCAGTTTACCGCCCCAGGCTGGCCGCACAGATACGCAGTATTTT. Translating gives CASSLPPQAGRTDTQYF. The full variable domain, its missing parts supplied by reference TRBV28 and TRBJ2-3, is DVKVTQSSRYLVKRTGEKVFLECVQDMDHENMFWYRQDPGLGLRLIYFSYDVKMKEKGDIPEGYSVSREKKERFSLILESASTNQTSMYLCASSLPPQAGRTDTQYFGPGTRLTVL.

The chain carries TRBV15 and TRBJ2-7; TRBD2 is a possible D gene (7 bases). The germline V and J ends were trimmed by 3 bases and 3 bases, with 15 bases remaining between them. This CDR3 is built from 15 residues. CDR1 is LNHNV, CDR2 YYDKDF, per germline (reference sequence). The CDR3 sequence is CATSSGGAGDYEQYF. The CDR3 region has the DNA TGTGCCACCAGCAGTGGGGGGGCAGGAGACTACGAGCAGTACTTC.

The V and J genes are TRBV5-6 and TRBJ2-7; the match to TRBD2 covers 8 bases. This CDR3 has 15 amino acids. The ends lost 3 bases at V and 6 bases at J; junction bases unmatched: 11. Germline V gives CDR1 SGHDT, CDR2 YYEEEE. The CDR3 region is CASSWSLAGGVEQYF. The CDR3 bases are TGTGCCAGCAGCTGGAGCCTCGCGGGAGGAGTCGAGCAGTACTTC.

The chain couples TRBV7-2 to TRBJ2-7; TRBD2 is a possible D gene (5 bases). The V and J ends lost 3 bases and 1 base respectively, with 7 bases between them. The CDR3 runs 13 residues. The germline gives CDR1 SGHTA, CDR2 FQGNSA. The CDR3 reads CASSLEVSYEQYF. For the CDR3, the DNA is TGTGCCAGCAGCTTGGAGGTTTCCTACGAGCAGTACTTC.

This chain links TRBV19 with TRBJ1-1, with a weak D call TRBD1 (5 bases). The CDR3 has 16 amino acids. Germline CDR1 reads LNHDA; CDR2 reads SQIVND (reference sequence). V was trimmed by 6 bases and J by 1 base, leaving 18 bases between them. In DNA, the CDR3 is TGTGCCAGTAGACTACAATCCGGGACTCAGAACACTGAAGCTTTCTTT. It codes for CASRLQSGTQNTEAFF.

The rearrangement joins TRBV3-1 (or the pseudogene TRBV3-2) to TRBJ2-7; possibly TRBD2 for D (6 bases). Germline V lookup: CDR1 LGHDT, CDR2 YNNKEL (reference sequence). The CDR3 contains 15 residues. Trimming took 2 bases from V and 5 from J, leaving 16 bases between them. CDR3 amino acids: CASSQSVGGANEQYF. The CDR3 DNA is TGTGCCAGCAGCCAATCGGTCGGGGGAGCCAACGAGCAGTACTTC.

This chain connects TRBV7-8 to TRBJ1-2; 11 positions match TRBD1. From germline, CDR1 is SGHVS and CDR2 FQNEAQ. This CDR3 region has 19 residues. V shed 5 bases and J 1 base; nucleotides not matched to a gene: 15. As DNA, the CDR3 is TGTGCCAGCAGCCCACTCCGTCGGACAGGGGGCCAGGGTAACTATGGCTACACCTTC. Protein: CASSPLRRTGGQGNYGYTF.

J is TRBJ2-2 and V is TRBV19, with TRBD1 identical over 7 bases. The CDR3 extends over 14 amino acids. CDR1 and CDR2 from the germline V gene are LNHDA and SQIVND (reference sequence). Unmatched junction bases numbered 5, after V lost 4 bases and J lost 6 bases. The CDR3 sequence: CASSTGTEAGELFF. Written as DNA, the CDR3 is TGTGCCAGTAGTACCGGGACAGAAGCCGGGGAGCTGTTTTTT.

In this sample, this clone turned up a few times. This chain uses TRBV28 with TRBJ1-2; D unresolved. The CDR3 contains 13 residues. The germline CDR1 and CDR2 sequences are MDHEN and SYDVKM. V was clipped by 5 bases and J by 2 bases, with 9 bases between them. CDR3 in DNA: TGTGCCAGCAGTGGTCCCCGGAACTATGGCTACACCTTC. Translation: CASSGPRNYGYTF.

The chain links TRBV3-1 (or the pseudogene TRBV3-2) to TRBJ1-1; D is unresolved. The CDR3 runs to 13 residues. CDR1 is LGHDT and CDR2 is YNNKEL in the germline V gene (reference sequence). V lost 0 bases and J lost 5, with 7 bases in between. CDR3 sequence: CASSQDLRTEAFF. CDR3 bases: TGTGCCAGCAGCCAAGATCTTAGAACTGAAGCTTTCTTT.